This T cell receptor (beta chain) originates from a study of cytomegalovirus exposure and HLA in healthy donors. Primers included in the PCR were 60 Vbeta and 13 Jbeta primers. Some clones are missing from TCRdb's copy, which holds only in-frame ones; the method was immunoSEQ multiplex PCR. This table holds 160,000 or so clones, 82% found once. Study-wide results and limits: A list of 164 TCR beta chains associated with cytomegalovirus was given. It was shown in a later analysis that HLA-associated TCR beta chains were more clonally expanded than other, equally common chains. Cytomegalovirus status, reportedly, was diagnosed with high specificity and sensitivity by the classifier.

Notes on this clone: The antigen remains undetermined.

Germline CDR1 and CDR2: ENHRY and SYGVKD. V was pared by 4 bases and J by 5 bases, with 17 bases between. The CDR3 has 15 residues. This chain uses TRBV10-3 with TRBJ1-1; TRBD1 might be the D (6 bases). This TCR was recovered from a man between 45 and 60 years old in good health and CMV-seropositive. Sequencing was carried out using PBMCs. For the CDR3, the DNA is TGTGCCATCAGTGGCCGGACAGTCCAACGGACTGAAGCTTTCTTT. Residues: CAISGRTVQRTEAFF.